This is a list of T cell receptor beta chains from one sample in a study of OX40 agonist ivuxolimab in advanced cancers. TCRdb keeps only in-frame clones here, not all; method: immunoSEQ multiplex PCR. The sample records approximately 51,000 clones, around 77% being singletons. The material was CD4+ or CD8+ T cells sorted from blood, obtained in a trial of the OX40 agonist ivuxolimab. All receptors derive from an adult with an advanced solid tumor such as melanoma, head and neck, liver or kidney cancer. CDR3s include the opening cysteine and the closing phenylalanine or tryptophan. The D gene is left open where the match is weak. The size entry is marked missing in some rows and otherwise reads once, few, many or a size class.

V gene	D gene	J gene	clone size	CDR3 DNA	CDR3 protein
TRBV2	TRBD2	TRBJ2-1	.	TGTGCCAGCAAGGGACGGGAGGGCTACAATGAGCAGTTCTTC	CASKGREGYNEQFF
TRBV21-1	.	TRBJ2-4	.	TGTGCCAGCAGCAAGGGGGGGGACTACAATCACAAAAACATTCAGTACTTC	CASSKGGDYNHKNIQYF
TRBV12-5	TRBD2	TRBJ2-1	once	TGTGCTAGTGGTTTGTCGGGGGGAATTCTTGATGAGCAGTTCTTC	CASGLSGGILDEQFF
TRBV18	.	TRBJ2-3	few	TGTGCCAGCTCACCATCCCCAGATACGCAGTATTTT	CASSPSPDTQYF
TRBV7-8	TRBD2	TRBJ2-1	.	TGTGCCAGCAGCCGCGGCGGGAGGGACAATGAGCAGTTCTTC	CASSRGGRDNEQFF
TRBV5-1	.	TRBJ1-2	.	TGCGCCAGCACCAACCCGGCGGGGTTGGATGGCTACACCTTC	CASTNPAGLDGYTF
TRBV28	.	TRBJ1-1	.	TGTGCCAGCAGTTTACGGCAGGGAAATCTCCTGCGAGGTCGCGCTTTCTTT	CASSLRQGNLLRGRAFF
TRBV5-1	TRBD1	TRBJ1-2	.	TGCGCCAGCAGCCCGCGACAGGGGGCAGGGTATGGCTACACCTTC	CASSPRQGAGYGYTF
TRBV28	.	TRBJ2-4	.	TGTGCCAGCAGTCCTACATCATTAGGGAACGTTCAGTACTTC	CASSPTSLGNVQYF
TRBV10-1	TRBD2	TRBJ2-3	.	TGCGCCAGCAGTGACTTGACTAGCGGGAGGGCGGATACGCAGTATTTT	CASSDLTSGRADTQYF
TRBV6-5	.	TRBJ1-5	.	TGTGCCAGCTCCATTAGCGGTCAGCCCCAGCATTTT	CASSISGQPQHF
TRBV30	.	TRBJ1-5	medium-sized	TGTGCCTGGAGTATTACAGTCAATCAGCCCCAGCATTTT	CAWSITVNQPQHF
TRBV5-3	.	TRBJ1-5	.	TGTGCCAGAAGCTTCAGGCAGGGAACGAGCCAGTCGGATCAGCCCCAGCATTTT	CARSFRQGTSQSDQPQHF
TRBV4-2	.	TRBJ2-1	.	TGTGCCAGCAGCCAAGGGGGGATGCGGGCCTACAATGAGCAGTTCTTC	CASSQGGMRAYNEQFF
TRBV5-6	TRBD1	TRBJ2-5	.	TGTGCCAGCAGCTTCGGCGGCAGGGGGAATTTGGAGACCCAGTACTTC	CASSFGGRGNLETQYF
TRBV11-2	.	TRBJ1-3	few	TGTGCCAGCAGGACCTTCCGGGGGAAAGGAAACACCATATATTTT	CASRTFRGKGNTIYF
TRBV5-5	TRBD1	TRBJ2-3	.	TGTGCCAGCAGCATATACCCCGGGACAGGGCGCACAGATACGCAGTATTTT	CASSIYPGTGRTDTQYF
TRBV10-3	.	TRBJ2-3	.	TGTGCCATCAGCCTCAGGGACGGTGGCACAGATACGCAGTATTTT	CAISLRDGGTDTQYF
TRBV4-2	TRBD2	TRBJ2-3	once	TGTGCCAGCAGCCAAGACCCCCCGAGCGGTCTAGCGGGAAGCACAGATACGCAGTATTTT	CASSQDPPSGLAGSTDTQYF
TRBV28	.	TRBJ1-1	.	TGTGCCAGCAGTGATATCGGGGGGAGCACTGAAGCTTTCTTT	CASSDIGGSTEAFF
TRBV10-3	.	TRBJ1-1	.	TGTGCCATCAGCCCCATGAACACTGAAGCTTTCTTT	CAISPMNTEAFF
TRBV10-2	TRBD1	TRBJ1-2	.	TGCGCCAGCAGACCAGGGGGGGGCCAGTTCTATGGCTACACCTTC	CASRPGGGQFYGYTF
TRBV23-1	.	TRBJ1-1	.	TGCGCCAGCAGTCATTATCCTCGGCCTGACACTGAAGCTTTCTTT	CASSHYPRPDTEAFF
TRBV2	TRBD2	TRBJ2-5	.	TGTGCCAGCAGCGTGGGTCTAGCGGGTCAAGAGACCCAGTACTTC	CASSVGLAGQETQYF
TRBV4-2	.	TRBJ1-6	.	TGTGCCAGCAGCCAAGAGACTTGGAATTCACCCCTCCACTTT	CASSQETWNSPLHF
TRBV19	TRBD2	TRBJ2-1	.	TGTGCCAGTAGGGAACTAGCGGGAGGCCTCAGCTCCTACAATGAGCAGTTCTTC	CASRELAGGLSSYNEQFF
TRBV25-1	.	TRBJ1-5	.	TGTGCCAGCAAGGACGGGTTGATCAATCAGCCCCAGCATTTT	CASKDGLINQPQHF
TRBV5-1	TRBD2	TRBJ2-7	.	TGCGCCAGCAGCTTGGCTCCGGGAGGCATTCGCTACGAGCAGTACTTC	CASSLAPGGIRYEQYF
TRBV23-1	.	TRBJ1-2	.	TGCGCCAGCTACCTACCTACGCTCGGTTTGAGTGGCTACACCTTC	CASYLPTLGLSGYTF
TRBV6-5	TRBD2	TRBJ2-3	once	TGTGCCAGCAGTTACTCCACAGCGGGAGGGCCAGATACGCAGTATTTT	CASSYSTAGGPDTQYF
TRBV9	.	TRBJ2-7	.	TGTGCCAGCAGCGTCGGGACACGTCTTGACTACGAGCAGTACTTC	CASSVGTRLDYEQYF
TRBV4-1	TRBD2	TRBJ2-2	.	TGCGCCAGCAGGGCTAGCGGGCTCAGCACCGGGGAGCTGTTTTTT	CASRASGLSTGELFF
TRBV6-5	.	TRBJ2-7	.	TGTGCCAGCAGCCCCACTGTCGATTACGAGCAGTACTTC	CASSPTVDYEQYF
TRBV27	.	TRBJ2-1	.	TGTGCCAGCAGTTTAGAGGGGGAGGGCTCCTACAATGAGCAGTTCTTC	CASSLEGEGSYNEQFF
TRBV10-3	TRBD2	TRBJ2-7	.	TGTGCCATCAGTGAGTCGGCTAGCGGGAGCCACGAGCAGTACTTC	CAISESASGSHEQYF
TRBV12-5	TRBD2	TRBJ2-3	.	TGTGCTAGTGGGACGGGGACTAGCGGGAGGCTTAGCACAGATACGCAGTATTTT	CASGTGTSGRLSTDTQYF
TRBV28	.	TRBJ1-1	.	TGTGCCAGCAGTTTTGTCTTGGAGAACACTGAAGCTTTCTTT	CASSFVLENTEAFF
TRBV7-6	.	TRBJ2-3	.	TGTGCCAGCAGCTTAGGGGGGATCCGCACAGATACGCAGTATTTT	CASSLGGIRTDTQYF
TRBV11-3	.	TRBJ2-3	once	TGTGCCAGCAGCTTAGGCGACAGCGCCTCAGATACGCAGTATTTT	CASSLGDSASDTQYF
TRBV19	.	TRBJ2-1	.	TGTGCCAGCAGGGGGGACCCCTACAATGAGCAGTTCTTC	CASRGDPYNEQFF
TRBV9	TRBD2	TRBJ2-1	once	TGTGCCAGCAGCGTAGGGCCTAGCGGGAGGAATGAGCAGTTCTTC	CASSVGPSGRNEQFF